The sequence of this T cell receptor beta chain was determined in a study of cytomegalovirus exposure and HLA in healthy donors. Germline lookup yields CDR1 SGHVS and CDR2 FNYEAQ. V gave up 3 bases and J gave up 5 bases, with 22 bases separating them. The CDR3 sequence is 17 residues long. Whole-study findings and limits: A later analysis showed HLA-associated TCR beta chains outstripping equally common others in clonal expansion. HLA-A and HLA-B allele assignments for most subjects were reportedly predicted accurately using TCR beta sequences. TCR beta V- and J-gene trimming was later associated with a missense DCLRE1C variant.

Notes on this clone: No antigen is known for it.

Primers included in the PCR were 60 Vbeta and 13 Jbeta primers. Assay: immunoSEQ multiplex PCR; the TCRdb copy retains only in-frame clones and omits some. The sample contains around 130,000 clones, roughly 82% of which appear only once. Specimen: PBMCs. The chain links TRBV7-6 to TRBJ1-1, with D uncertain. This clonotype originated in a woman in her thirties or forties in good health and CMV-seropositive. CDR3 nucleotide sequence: TGTGCCAGCAGCTTTGGCCCCGGGATAACCATTGGGACTGAAGCTTTCTTT. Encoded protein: CASSFGPGITIGTEAFF.